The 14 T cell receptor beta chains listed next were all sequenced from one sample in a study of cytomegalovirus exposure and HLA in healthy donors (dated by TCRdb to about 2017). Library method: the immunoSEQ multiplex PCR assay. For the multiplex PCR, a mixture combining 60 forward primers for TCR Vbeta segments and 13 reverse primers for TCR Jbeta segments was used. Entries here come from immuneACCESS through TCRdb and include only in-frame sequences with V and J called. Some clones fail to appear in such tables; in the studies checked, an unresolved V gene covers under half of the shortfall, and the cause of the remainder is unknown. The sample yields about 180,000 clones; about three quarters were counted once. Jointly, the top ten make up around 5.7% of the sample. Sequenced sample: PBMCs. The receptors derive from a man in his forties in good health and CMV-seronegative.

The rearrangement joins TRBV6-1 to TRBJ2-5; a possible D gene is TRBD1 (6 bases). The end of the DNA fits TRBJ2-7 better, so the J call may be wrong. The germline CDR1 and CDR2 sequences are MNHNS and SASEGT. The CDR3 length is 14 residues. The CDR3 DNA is TGTGCCAGCAGTGAAGCGGGGGCCCCCTACGAGCAGTACTTC. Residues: CASSEAGAPYEQYF.

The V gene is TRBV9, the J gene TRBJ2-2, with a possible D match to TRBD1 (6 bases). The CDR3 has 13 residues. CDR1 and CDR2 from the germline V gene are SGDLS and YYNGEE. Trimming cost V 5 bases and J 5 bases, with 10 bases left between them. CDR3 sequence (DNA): TGTGCCAGCAGAAGGACAGAAACCGGGGAGCTGTTTTTT. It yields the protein CASRRTETGELFF.

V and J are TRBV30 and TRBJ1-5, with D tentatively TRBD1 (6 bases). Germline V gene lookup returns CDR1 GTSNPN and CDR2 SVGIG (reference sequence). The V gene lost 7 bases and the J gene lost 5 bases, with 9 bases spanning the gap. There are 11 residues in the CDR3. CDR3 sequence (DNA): TGTGCCTCAGGGGCCGATCAGCCCCAGCATTTT. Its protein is CASGADQPQHF.

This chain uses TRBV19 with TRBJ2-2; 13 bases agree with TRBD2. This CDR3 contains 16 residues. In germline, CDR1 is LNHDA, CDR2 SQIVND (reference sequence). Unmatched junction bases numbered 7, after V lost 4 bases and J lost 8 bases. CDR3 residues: CASSTIGTSGVGELFF. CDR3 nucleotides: TGTGCCAGTAGTACTATAGGGACTAGCGGGGTTGGGGAGCTGTTTTTT. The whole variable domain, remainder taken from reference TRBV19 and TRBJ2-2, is DGGITQSPKYLFRKEGQNVTLSCEQNLNHDAMYWYRQDPGQGLRLIYYSQIVNDFQKGDIAEGYSVSREKKESFPLTVTSAQKNPTAFYLCASSTIGTSGVGELFFGEGSRLTVL.

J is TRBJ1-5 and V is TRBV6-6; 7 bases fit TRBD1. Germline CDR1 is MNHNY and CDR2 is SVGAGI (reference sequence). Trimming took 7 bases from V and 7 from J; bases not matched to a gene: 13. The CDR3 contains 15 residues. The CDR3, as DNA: TGTGCCAGCACCGATGGCCAGGGGACAGTGCAGCCCCAGCATTTT. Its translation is CASTDGQGTVQPQHF.

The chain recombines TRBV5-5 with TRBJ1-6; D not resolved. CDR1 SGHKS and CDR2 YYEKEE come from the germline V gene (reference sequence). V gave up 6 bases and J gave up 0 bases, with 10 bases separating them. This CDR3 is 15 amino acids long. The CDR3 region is CASIEGSSYNSPLHF. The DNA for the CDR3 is TGTGCCAGCATCGAAGGGAGCTCCTATAATTCACCCCTCCACTTT.

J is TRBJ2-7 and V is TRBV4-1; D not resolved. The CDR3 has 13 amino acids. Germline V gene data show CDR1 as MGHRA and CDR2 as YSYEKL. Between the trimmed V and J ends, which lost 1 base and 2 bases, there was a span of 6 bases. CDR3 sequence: CASSQVLTYEQYF. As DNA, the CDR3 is TGCGCCAGCAGCCAAGTCCTTACCTACGAGCAGTACTTC.

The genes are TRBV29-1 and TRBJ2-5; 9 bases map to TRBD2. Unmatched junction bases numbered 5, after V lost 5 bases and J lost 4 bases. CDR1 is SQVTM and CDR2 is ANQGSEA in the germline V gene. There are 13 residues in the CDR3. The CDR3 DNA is TGCAGCGTTAGGGCGGGGGGGGGAGAGACCCAGTACTTC. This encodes CSVRAGGGETQYF.

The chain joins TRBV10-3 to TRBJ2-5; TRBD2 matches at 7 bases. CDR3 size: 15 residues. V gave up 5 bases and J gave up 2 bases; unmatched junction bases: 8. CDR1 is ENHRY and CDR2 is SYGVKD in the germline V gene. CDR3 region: CAISLGGGLQETQYF. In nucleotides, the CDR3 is TGTGCCATCAGTCTGGGGGGGGGATTACAAGAGACCCAGTACTTC.

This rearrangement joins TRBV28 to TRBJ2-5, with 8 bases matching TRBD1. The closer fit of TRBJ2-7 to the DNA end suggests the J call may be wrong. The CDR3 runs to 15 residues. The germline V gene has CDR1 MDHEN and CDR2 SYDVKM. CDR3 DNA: TGTGCCAGCAGCTCCGAAGGGACAGGCACCTACGAGCAGTACTTC. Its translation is CASSSEGTGTYEQYF.

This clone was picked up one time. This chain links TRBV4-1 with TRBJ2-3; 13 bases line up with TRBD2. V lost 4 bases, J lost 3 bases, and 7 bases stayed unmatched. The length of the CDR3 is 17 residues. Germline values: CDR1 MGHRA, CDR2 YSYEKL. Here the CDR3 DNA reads TGCGCCAGCAGCCGAACGACTAGCGGGGGGACGACAGATACGCAGTATTTT. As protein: CASSRTTSGGTTDTQYF.

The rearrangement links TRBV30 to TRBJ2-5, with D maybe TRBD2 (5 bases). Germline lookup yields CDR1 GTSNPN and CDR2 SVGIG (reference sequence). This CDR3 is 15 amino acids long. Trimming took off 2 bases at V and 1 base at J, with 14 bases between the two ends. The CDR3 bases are TGTGCCTGGAGTTCCCGACGACTACTCCAAGAGACCCAGTACTTC. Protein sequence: CAWSSRRLLQETQYF.

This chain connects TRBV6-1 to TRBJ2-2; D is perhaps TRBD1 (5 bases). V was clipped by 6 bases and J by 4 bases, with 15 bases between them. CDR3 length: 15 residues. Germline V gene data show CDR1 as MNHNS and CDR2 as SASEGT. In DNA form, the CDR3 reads TGTGCCAGCAGCACTAAGGGGCCGAGCACCGGGGAGCTGTTTTTT. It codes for CASSTKGPSTGELFF.

The CDR3 region has the DNA TGTGCCAGCAGCTTAGCTAGCGTTTTATGGTACGAGCAGTACTTC. This translates into CASSLASVLWYEQYF. This chain connects TRBV7-9 to TRBJ2-7; D may be TRBD2 (5 bases). Trimming took off 0 bases at V and 4 bases at J, with 13 bases between the two ends. There are 15 residues in the CDR3. CDR1 is SEHNR and CDR2 is FQNEAQ in the germline V gene (reference sequence).